Following are 9 T cell receptor beta chains from one sample sequenced in a study of blood T cell repertoires in COVID-19. Assay used: immunoSEQ multiplex PCR; TCRdb lists only in-frame clones, some missing. The profile covers some 200,000 clones, with 70% to 90% appearing a single time and 15% to 20% taken by the ten largest. Sequencing input: peripheral blood. These receptor sequences come from a man aged 50 to 60 with COVID-19, enrolled during active disease.

This rearrangement joins TRBV12-3 or TRBV12-4 to TRBJ1-1; 8 bases are shared with TRBD1. This CDR3 has 13 amino acids. V lost 6 bases, J lost 3 bases, and 3 bases stayed unmatched. The CDR3 DNA follows: TGTGCCAGCAGCCAGGACAGGGACACTGAAGCTTTCTTT. This encodes CASSQDRDTEAFF.

This clone was counted a few times. The gene calls are TRBV19 and TRBJ2-1, with 8 bases fitting TRBD1. Germline assignment: CDR1 LNHDA and CDR2 SQIVND (reference sequence). This CDR3 contains 14 residues. J lost 4 bases, V lost 7 bases, and 6 bases had no gene match. CDR3 DNA: TGTGCCAGTAATACCCGGGACAGGTACAATGAGCAGTTCTTC. It translates to CASNTRDRYNEQFF.

This chain links TRBV11-1 with TRBJ1-1; 11 nucleotides align to TRBD1. Trimming at V came to 2 bases and at J to 3 bases, leaving 5 bases not matched to a gene. This CDR3 has 16 amino acids. The germline CDR1 and CDR2 sequences are SGHAT and FQDESV (reference sequence). CDR3 protein: CASSLFPGQGDTEAFF. The CDR3 nucleotides are TGTGCCAGCAGCTTATTCCCGGGACAGGGGGACACTGAAGCTTTCTTT.

CDR3 in DNA: TGTGCCAGCAGTTGGGCCGGCAATCAGCCCCAGCATTTT. This encodes CASSWAGNQPQHF. J is TRBJ1-5 and V is TRBV6-2 or TRBV6-3; D gene ambiguous. Germline loops: CDR1 MNHEY, CDR2 SVGEGT. The CDR3 is 13 amino acids. Trimming pared 4 bases from V and 2 bases from J, leaving 6 bases between.

This chain uses TRBV20-1 with TRBJ2-1; D is unresolved. The CDR3 has 8 amino acids. V shed 4 bases and J shed 12 bases, with 4 bases lying between them. Germline V gene sequence: CDR1 DFQATT, CDR2 SNEGSKA (reference sequence). CDR3: CSATPQFF. In DNA, the CDR3 is TGCAGTGCTACTCCGCAGTTCTTC.

The chain links TRBV5-6 to TRBJ2-2, with 7 bases lining up with TRBD1. V lost 0 bases and J lost 4; bases outside the gene matches: 0. The germline gives CDR1 SGHDT, CDR2 YYEEEE. The CDR3 is 14 amino acids. The CDR3, as DNA: TGTGCCAGCAGCTTGGGGACAGGCACCGGGGAGCTGTTTTTT. Translating gives CASSLGTGTGELFF.

This clone was seen just once. The chain couples TRBV6-1 to TRBJ1-5; 9 bases map to TRBD1. V was pared by 2 bases and J by 1 base, with 6 bases of the junction left unmatched. This CDR3 has 17 amino acids. Germline assignment: CDR1 MNHNS and CDR2 SASEGT. The CDR3 is CASSERGGQGSNQPQHF. The CDR3 DNA follows: TGTGCCAGCAGTGAAAGGGGGGGACAGGGAAGCAATCAGCCCCAGCATTTT.

The rearrangement joins TRBV5-1 to TRBJ2-5, with D possibly being TRBD1 (6 bases). CDR1 is SGHRS, CDR2 YFSETQ, per germline. Trimming removed 1 base at V and 4 bases at J, with 11 bases between. The CDR3 loop spans 14 amino acids. CDR3: CASSLQQGPETQYF. The CDR3 bases are TGCGCCAGCAGCTTGCAACAGGGCCCAGAGACCCAGTACTTC.

The J gene is TRBJ2-2, the V gene TRBV7-7, with TRBD2 matching over 11 bases. From germline, CDR1 is SSHAT and CDR2 FNYEAQ (reference sequence). V was clipped by 1 base and J by 6 bases; unmatched bases: 4. This CDR3 has 16 amino acids. The DNA for the CDR3 is TGTGCCAGCAGCTTAGTAGCGGGGGGGCGACCCGGGGAGCTGTTTTTT. This encodes CASSLVAGGRPGELFF.